A single sample is the source of the 14 T cell receptor beta chains below, sequenced in a study of early T cells in non-severe SARS-CoV-2 infection. TCRdb processed the 5' RACE reads anew with MiXCR; each CDR3 protein has one entry. The sample contains some 120,000 distinct CDR3 sequences, just under 15% of which appear only once. Material for sequencing was whole blood. The receptor set was obtained from an adult who was a healthcare worker with PCR-confirmed SARS-CoV-2 infection or an uninfected control (not recorded which).

This clonotype came up many times. This chain links TRBV4-2 with TRBJ1-5; D gene uncertain. The CDR3 length is 15 residues. Germline V lookup: CDR1 LGHNA, CDR2 YNFKEQ. The ends were cut back, 4 bases at V and 4 bases at J, with 14 bases in the middle. Here the CDR3 DNA reads TGTGCCAGCAGCCCACACAGTGAGGTAAATCAGCCCCAGCATTTT. Protein product: CASSPHSEVNQPQHF.

The sample holds many counts of this clonotype. The gene calls are TRBV4-1 and TRBJ1-2; D is ambiguous. V lost 5 bases and J 0 bases, leaving 10 bases between the germline ends. The CDR3 has 14 residues. Germline V gene sequence: CDR1 MGHRA, CDR2 YSYEKL. In DNA, the CDR3 is TGCGCCAGCAGCGGAGGAGGGACTAACTATGGCTACACCTTC. This gives the protein CASSGGGTNYGYTF.

The V gene is TRBV12-3 or TRBV12-4, the J gene TRBJ1-2; no clear D. V shed 6 bases and J shed 0 bases, with 8 bases lying between them. There are 13 residues in the CDR3. CDR3 DNA: TGTGCCAGCAGCCCAACAGCTAACTATGGCTACACCTTC. It is translated as CASSPTANYGYTF.

This clonotype was picked up a small number of times. This chain connects TRBV7-2 to TRBJ2-7; TRBD2 matches 10 bases. Germline CDR1 reads SGHTA; CDR2 reads FQGNSA. The trim removed 2 bases at V and 0 bases at J, leaving 1 base unmatched. The CDR3 sequence is 15 residues long. The CDR3 nucleotides are TGTGCCAGCAGCTTAACTAGCGGGGCCTCCTACGAGCAGTACTTC. This gives the protein CASSLTSGASYEQYF. Combining the CDR3 with reference TRBV7-2 and TRBJ2-7 gives the whole variable domain GAGVSQSPSNKVTEKGKDVELRCDPISGHTALYWYRQSLGQGLEFLIYFQGNSAPDKSGLPSDRFSAERTGGSVSTLTIQRTQQEDSAVYLCASSLTSGASYEQYFGPGTRLTVT.

This clonotype has a handful of counts. The CDR3 DNA reads TGCGCCAGCAGTGAGTCGTTCTACGAGCAGTACTTC. Translating gives CASSESFYEQYF. This chain links TRBV10-2 with TRBJ2-7; no reliable D call. The CDR3 has 12 amino acids. The V end was cut by 0 bases, the J end by 3 bases, with 3 bases between. CDR1 is WSHSY and CDR2 is SAAADI in the germline V gene.

This clonotype was seen a few times. The V and J genes are TRBV27 and TRBJ1-2; TRBD1 agrees at 7 bases. This CDR3 region has 16 residues. Germline V gene lookup returns CDR1 MNHEY and CDR2 SMNVEV (reference sequence). J gave up 6 bases and V 5 bases, and 15 bases lay outside the gene matches. CDR3 in DNA: TGTGCCAGCAGTCGGGACAGCCCGTTGCTGGGCCATGGCTACACCTTC. Translation: CASSRDSPLLGHGYTF.

V usage is TRBV24-1 and J usage is TRBJ2-1, with D perhaps given as TRBD1 or TRBD2 (6 bases each). This CDR3 spans 17 amino acids. Germline CDR1 is KGHDR and CDR2 is SFDVKD. V was trimmed by 5 bases and J by 8 bases, leaving 24 bases between them. The CDR3 coding sequence is TGTGCCACCAGTGTCGCGATCTGGGGGGCTTCGTTCGATGAGCAGTTCTTC. It codes for CATSVAIWGASFDEQFF.

A few counts support this clonotype. V and J are TRBV9 and TRBJ1-5, with a possible D match to TRBD1 (5 bases). V lost 3 bases and J lost 6, with 13 bases in between. The CDR3 extends over 14 amino acids. Germline V lookup: CDR1 SGDLS, CDR2 YYNGEE. CDR3 sequence reads: CASSEEGRGQPQHF. CDR3 bases: TGTGCCAGCAGCGAAGAGGGTAGGGGTCAGCCCCAGCATTTT.

This clonotype appeared a single time. This chain joins TRBV7-9 and TRBJ2-7; D may be TRBD2 (6 bases). The V gene lost 6 bases and the J gene lost 2 bases, with 11 bases spanning the gap. This CDR3 has 13 amino acids. Per the germline V gene, CDR1 is SEHNR and CDR2 is FQNEAQ (reference sequence). The CDR3 loop reads CASRSGRTYEQYF. The CDR3 DNA follows: TGTGCCAGCAGGTCGGGGAGGACCTACGAGCAGTACTTC.

The CDR3 spells CSARVWGAGSGTEAFF. The CDR3 DNA is TGCAGTGCTAGAGTCTGGGGGGCAGGGTCTGGCACTGAAGCTTTCTTT. The chain uses TRBV20-1 and TRBJ1-1, with D maybe TRBD1 (6 bases). The CDR3 covers 16 residues. V was pared by 1 base and J by 4 bases, with 19 bases between. CDR1 DFQATT and CDR2 SNEGSKA come from the germline V gene (reference sequence).

In its sample, this clonotype was seen a few times. The rearrangement uses TRBV7-9 and TRBJ1-5, with D possibly being TRBD1 (5 bases). Germline V gene lookup returns CDR1 SEHNR and CDR2 FQNEAQ (reference sequence). The V end lost 3 bases, the J end lost 7 bases, and 10 bases lay between the germline ends. The CDR3 spans 13 residues. CDR3 residues: CASSLRRDQPQHF. The DNA of the CDR3 is TGTGCCAGCAGCTTGAGGAGGGACCAGCCCCAGCATTTT.

In this sample, this clonotype turned up many times. This chain links TRBV29-1 with TRBJ2-5; weak D call: TRBD1 (5 bases). The CDR3 is 11 amino acids. The germline gives CDR1 SQVTM, CDR2 ANQGSEA. With 2 bases removed from V and 6 bases from J, the gap between germline ends came to 7 bases. The CDR3 bases are TGCAGCGTTGAACAGGGAAAGACCCAGTACTTC. This encodes CSVEQGKTQYF.

This sequence joins TRBV19 and TRBJ2-1, with 8 nucleotides matching TRBD2. With 6 bases clipped from V and 4 bases from J, the junction kept 17 bases outside the gene matches. Per the germline V gene, CDR1 is LNHDA and CDR2 is SQIVND (reference sequence). The CDR3 runs 18 residues. This chain's CDR3 is CASRDSSGVAGPYNEQFF. In DNA form, the CDR3 reads TGTGCCAGTAGAGATTCAAGTGGGGTAGCGGGGCCTTACAATGAGCAGTTCTTC.

V is TRBV12-3 or TRBV12-4 and J is TRBJ2-7; a possible D gene is TRBD1 (6 bases). V lost 6 bases to trimming and J lost 3 bases, with 18 bases between them. CDR3 length equals 15 residues. The CDR3, as DNA: TGTGCCAGCAGCGCCGGGGCCAGGGGAGTCTACGAGCAGTACTTC. Its protein is CASSAGARGVYEQYF.